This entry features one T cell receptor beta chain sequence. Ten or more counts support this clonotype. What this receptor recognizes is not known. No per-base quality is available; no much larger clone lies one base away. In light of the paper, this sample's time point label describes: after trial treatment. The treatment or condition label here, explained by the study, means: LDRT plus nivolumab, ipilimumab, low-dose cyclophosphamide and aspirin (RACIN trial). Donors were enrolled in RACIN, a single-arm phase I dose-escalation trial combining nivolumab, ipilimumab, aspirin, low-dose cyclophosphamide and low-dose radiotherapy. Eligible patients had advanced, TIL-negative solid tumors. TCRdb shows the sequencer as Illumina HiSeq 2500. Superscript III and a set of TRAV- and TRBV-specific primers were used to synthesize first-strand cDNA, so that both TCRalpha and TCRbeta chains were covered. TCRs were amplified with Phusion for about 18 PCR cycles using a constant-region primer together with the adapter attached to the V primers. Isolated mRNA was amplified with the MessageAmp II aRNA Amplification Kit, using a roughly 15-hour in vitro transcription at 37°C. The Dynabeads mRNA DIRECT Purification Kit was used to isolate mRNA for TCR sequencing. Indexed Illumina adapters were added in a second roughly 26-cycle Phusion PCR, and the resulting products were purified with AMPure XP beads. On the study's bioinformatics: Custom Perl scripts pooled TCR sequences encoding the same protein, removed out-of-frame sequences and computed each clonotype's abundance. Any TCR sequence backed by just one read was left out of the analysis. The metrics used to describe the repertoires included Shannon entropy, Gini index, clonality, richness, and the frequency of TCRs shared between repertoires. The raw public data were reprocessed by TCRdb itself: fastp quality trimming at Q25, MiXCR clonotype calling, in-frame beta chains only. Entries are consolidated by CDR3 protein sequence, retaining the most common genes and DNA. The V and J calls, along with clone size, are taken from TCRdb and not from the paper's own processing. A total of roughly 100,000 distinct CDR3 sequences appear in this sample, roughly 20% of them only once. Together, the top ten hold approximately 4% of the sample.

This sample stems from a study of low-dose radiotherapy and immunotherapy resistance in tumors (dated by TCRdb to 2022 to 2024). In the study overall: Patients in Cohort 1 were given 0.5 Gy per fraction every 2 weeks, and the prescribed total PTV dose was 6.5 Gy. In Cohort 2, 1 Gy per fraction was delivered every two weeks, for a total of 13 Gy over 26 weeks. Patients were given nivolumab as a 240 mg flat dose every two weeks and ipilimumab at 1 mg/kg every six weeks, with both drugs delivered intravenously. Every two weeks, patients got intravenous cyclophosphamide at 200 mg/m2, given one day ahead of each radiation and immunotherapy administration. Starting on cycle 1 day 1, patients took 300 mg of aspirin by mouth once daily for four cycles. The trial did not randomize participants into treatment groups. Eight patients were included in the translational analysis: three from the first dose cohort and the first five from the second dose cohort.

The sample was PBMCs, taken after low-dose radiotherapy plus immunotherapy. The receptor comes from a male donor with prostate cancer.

The nucleotide sequence is TGTGCCAGCAGGTTTAGCGGGGGGCTCCCAGATACGCAGTATTTT. The resulting protein is CASRFSGGLPDTQYF. The chain is assembled from TRBV11-2 and TRBJ2-3, with 10 bases matching TRBD2. CDR3 length: 15 amino acids, cysteine to phenylalanine. Of the read, only the CDR3 DNA is kept; its 45 bases are in frame from base 1. The germline V gene sets CDR1 to SGHAT and CDR2 to FQNNGV. The germline V end is reduced by 6 bases and the J end by 4 bases; junction bases left unmatched: 7.